What follows is one TCR beta chain and its context. Its antigen is not known. ViraFEST assay sequencing came after antigen-specific CD4+ T cells were expanded with viral peptide pools. Following 10 days of culture, CD4+ T cells were isolated. Nucleocapsid antibodies stayed negative before and after vaccination, showing no earlier SARS-CoV-2 infection. Culturing of some 1.8 million PBMC per well took place with roughly 10 IU/ml IL-2 and 9 to 10 ug/ml peptides. Sequencing was performed with immunoSEQ multiplex PCR; in TCRdb, only in-frame clones are kept and a portion is missing. The table records fewer than 85,000 clones, roughly 79% of them present only once. CDR1 SGHRS and CDR2 YFSETQ come from the germline V gene. The CDR3 runs 14 residues. V gave up 0 bases and J gave up 3 bases, with 7 bases separating them. The record originates from a study of vaccination effects on CD4 cells after COVID-19. Study context: Of the BNT162b2 and mRNA-1273 vaccines, participants received two doses of one or the other.

Whole-study findings and limits: Early post-infection timepoints were missing from the study, which also had few convalescent patients.

The chain has TRBV5-1 and TRBJ1-5; D gene unclear. The source material was CD4+ T cells from PBMCs cultured with SARS-CoV-2 spike peptides, sampled before COVID-19 vaccination. This clonotype was sampled from a human donor who received a COVID-19 vaccine. The CDR3 loop reads CASSLGANNQPQHF. In DNA, the CDR3 is TGCGCCAGCAGCTTGGGGGCCAACAATCAGCCCCAGCATTTT.